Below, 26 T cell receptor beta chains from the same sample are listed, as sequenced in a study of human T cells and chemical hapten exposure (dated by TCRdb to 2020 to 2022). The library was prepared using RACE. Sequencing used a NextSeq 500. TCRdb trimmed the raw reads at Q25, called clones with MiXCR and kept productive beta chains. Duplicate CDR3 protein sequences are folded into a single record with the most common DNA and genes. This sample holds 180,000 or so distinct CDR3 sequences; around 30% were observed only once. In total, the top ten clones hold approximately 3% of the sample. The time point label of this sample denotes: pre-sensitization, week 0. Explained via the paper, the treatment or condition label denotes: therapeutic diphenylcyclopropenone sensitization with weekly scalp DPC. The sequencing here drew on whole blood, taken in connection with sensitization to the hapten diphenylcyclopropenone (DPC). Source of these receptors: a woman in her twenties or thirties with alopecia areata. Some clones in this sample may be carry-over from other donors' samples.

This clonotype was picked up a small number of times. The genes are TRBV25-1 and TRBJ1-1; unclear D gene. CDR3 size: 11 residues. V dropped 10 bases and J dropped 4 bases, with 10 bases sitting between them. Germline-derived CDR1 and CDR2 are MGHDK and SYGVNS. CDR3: CATRGSTEAFF. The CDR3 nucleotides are TGTGCCACCCGAGGGAGCACTGAAGCTTTCTTT.

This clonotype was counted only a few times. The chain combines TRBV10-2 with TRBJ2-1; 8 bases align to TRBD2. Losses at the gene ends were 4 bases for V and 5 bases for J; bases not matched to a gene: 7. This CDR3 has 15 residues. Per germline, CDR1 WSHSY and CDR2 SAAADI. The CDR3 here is CASSGETSADNEQFF. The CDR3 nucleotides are TGCGCCAGCAGTGGAGAGACTAGCGCCGACAATGAGCAGTTCTTC.

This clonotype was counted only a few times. In DNA, the CDR3 is TGCGCCAGCAGCTTGAGTGCGACGGGCGCCAAAAACATTCAGTACTTC. Protein sequence: CASSLSATGAKNIQYF. The chain couples TRBV5-1 to TRBJ2-4; D is ambiguous. The length of the CDR3 is 16 residues. The germline V and J ends were trimmed by 1 base and 1 base, with 12 bases remaining between them. CDR1 and CDR2 (germline): SGHRS, YFSETQ.

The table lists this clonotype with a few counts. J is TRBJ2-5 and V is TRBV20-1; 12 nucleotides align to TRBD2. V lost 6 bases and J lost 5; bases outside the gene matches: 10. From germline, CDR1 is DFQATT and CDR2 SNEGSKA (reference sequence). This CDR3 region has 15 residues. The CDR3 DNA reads TGCAGTGCCCCTCCCGGGACTAGCGGGCTGGAGACCCAGTACTTC. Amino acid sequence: CSAPPGTSGLETQYF.

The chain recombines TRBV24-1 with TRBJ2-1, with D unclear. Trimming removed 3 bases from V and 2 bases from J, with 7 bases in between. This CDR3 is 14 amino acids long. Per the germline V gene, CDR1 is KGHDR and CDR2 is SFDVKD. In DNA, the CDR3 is TGTGCCACCAGTGATCATGGCCCCTACAATGAGCAGTTCTTC. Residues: CATSDHGPYNEQFF.

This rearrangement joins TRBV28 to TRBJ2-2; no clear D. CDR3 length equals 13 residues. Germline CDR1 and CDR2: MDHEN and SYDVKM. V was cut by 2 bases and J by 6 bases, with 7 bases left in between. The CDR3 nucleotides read TGTGCCAGCAGTTTAAGGTTTCCCGGGGAGCTGTTTTTT. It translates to CASSLRFPGELFF. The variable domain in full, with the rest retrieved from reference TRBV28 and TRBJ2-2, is DVKVTQSSRYLVKRTGEKVFLECVQDMDHENMFWYRQDPGLGLRLIYFSYDVKMKEKGDIPEGYSVSREKKERFSLILESASTNQTSMYLCASSLRFPGELFFGEGSRLTVL.

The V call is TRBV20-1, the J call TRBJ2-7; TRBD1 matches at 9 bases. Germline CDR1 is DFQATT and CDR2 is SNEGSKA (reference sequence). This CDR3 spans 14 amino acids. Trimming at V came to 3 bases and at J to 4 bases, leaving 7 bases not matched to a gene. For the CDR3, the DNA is TGCAGTGCTAGTATACGACAGGGGGGGTACGAGCAGTACTTC. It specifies CSASIRQGGYEQYF.

CDR3 bases: TGTGCCAGCAGTTTAGGTAAAGGGAGGAACACTGAAGCTTTCTTT. Its protein product is CASSLGKGRNTEAFF. This chain joins TRBV28 and TRBJ1-1, with no clear D. Trimming removed 2 bases at V and 1 base at J, with 11 bases between. Germline lookup yields CDR1 MDHEN and CDR2 SYDVKM. The CDR3 has 15 residues.

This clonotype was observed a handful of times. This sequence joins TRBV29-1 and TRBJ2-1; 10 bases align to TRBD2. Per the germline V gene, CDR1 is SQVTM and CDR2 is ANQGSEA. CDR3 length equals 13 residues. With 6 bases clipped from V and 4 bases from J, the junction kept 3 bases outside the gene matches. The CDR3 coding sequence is TGCAGCGTCACTAGCGGGGCTTACAATGAGCAGTTCTTC. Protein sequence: CSVTSGAYNEQFF.

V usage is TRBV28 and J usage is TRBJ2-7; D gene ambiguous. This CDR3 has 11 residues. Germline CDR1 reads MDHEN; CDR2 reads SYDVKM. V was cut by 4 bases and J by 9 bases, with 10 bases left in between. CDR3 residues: CASSSVQGQYF. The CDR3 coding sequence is TGTGCCAGCAGTTCCGTCCAAGGGCAGTACTTC. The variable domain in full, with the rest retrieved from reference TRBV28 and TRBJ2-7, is DVKVTQSSRYLVKRTGEKVFLECVQDMDHENMFWYRQDPGLGLRLIYFSYDVKMKEKGDIPEGYSVSREKKERFSLILESASTNQTSMYLCASSSVQGQYFGPGTRLTVT.

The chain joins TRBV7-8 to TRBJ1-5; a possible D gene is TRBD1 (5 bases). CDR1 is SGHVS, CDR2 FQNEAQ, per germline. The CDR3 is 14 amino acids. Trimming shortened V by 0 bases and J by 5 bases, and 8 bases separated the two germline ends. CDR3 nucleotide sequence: TGTGCCAGCAGCTTAGCCGGGACTGATCAGCCCCAGCATTTT. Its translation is CASSLAGTDQPQHF.

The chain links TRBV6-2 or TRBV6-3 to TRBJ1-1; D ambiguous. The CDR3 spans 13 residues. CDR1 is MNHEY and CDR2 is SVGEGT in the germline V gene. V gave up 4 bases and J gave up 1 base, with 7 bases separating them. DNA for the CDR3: TGTGCCAGCAGTTTATGGACGAACACTGAAGCTTTCTTT. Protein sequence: CASSLWTNTEAFF.

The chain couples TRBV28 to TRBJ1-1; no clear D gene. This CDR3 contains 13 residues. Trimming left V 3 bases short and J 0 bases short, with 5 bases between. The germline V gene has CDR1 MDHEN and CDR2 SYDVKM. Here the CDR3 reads CASSFRLNTEAFF. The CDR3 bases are TGTGCCAGCAGTTTTAGGTTGAACACTGAAGCTTTCTTT.

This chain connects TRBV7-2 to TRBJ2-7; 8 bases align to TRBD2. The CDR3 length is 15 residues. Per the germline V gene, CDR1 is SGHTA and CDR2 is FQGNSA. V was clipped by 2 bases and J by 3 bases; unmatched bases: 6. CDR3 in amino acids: CASSLTGGAFYEQYF. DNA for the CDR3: TGTGCCAGCAGCTTAACCGGGGGGGCGTTCTACGAGCAGTACTTC.

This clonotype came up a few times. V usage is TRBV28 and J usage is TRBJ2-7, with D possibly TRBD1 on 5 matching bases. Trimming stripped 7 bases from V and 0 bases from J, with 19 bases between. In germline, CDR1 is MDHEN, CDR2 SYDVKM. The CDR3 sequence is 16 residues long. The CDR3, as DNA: TGTGCCAGCACCCCCCAATCAGGGATACCCTCCTACGAGCAGTACTTC. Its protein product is CASTPQSGIPSYEQYF.

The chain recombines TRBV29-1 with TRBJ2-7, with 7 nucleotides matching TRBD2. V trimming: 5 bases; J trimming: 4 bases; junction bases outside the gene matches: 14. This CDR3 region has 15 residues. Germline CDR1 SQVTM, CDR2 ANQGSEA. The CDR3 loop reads CSVSNGIAGVYEQYF. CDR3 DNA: TGCAGCGTTTCAAACGGAATTGCGGGAGTGTACGAGCAGTACTTC.

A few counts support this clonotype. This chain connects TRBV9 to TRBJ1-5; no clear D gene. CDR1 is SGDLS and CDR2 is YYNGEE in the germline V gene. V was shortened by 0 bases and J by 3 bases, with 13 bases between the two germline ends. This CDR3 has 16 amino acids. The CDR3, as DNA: TGTGCCAGCAGCGTAGTTGTGACGGATCCCAATCAGCCCCAGCATTTT. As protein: CASSVVVTDPNQPQHF. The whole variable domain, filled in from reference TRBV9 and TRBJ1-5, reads DSGVTQTPKHLITATGQRVTLRCSPRSGDLSVYWYQQSLDQGLQFLIQYYNGEERAKGNILERFSAQQFPDLHSELNLSSLELGDSALYFCASSVVVTDPNQPQHFGDGTRLSIL.

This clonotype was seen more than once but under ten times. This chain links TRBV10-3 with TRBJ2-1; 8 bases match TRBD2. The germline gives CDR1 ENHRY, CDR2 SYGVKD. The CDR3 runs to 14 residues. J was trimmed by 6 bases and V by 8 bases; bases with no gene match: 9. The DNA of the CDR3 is TGTGCCATCGCCGGGACTAGTGTGGGCAATGAGCAGTTCTTC. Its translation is CAIAGTSVGNEQFF.

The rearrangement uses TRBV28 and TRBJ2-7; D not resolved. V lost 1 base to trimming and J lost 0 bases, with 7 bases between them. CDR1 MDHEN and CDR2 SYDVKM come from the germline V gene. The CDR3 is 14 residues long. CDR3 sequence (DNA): TGTGCCAGCAGTTTATCCCCACCCTCCTACGAGCAGTACTTC. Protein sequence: CASSLSPPSYEQYF.

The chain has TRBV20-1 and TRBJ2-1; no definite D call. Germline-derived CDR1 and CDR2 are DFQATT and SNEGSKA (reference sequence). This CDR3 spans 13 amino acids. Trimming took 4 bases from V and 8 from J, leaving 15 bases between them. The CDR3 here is CSAIRRARDEQFF. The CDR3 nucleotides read TGCAGTGCTATCCGTAGGGCTAGGGATGAGCAGTTCTTC.

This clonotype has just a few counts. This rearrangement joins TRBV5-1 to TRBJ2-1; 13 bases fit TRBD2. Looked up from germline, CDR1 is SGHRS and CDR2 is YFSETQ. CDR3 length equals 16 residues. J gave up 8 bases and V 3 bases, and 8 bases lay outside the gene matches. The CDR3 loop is CASSSGLAGPRDEQFF. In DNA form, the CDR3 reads TGCGCCAGCAGCTCGGGACTAGCGGGGCCGCGGGATGAGCAGTTCTTC.

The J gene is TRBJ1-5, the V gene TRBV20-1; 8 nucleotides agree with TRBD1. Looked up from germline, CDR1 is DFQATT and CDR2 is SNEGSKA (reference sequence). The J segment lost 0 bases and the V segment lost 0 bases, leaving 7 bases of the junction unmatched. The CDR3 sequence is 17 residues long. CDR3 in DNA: TGCAGTGCTAGAGATTGGAGGACAGGGTCTAGCAATCAGCCCCAGCATTTT. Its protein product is CSARDWRTGSSNQPQHF.

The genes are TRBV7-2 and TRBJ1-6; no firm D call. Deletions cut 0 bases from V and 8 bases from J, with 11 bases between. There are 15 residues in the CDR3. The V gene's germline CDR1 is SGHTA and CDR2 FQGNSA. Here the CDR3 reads CASSLAGYGDSPLHF. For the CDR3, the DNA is TGTGCCAGCAGCTTAGCGGGGTACGGCGATTCACCCCTCCACTTT.

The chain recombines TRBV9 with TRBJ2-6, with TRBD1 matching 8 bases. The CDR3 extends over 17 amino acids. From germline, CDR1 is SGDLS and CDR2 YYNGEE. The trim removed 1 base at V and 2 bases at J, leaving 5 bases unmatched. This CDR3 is CASSVSTGEAGANVLTF. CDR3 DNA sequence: TGTGCCAGCAGCGTATCGACAGGGGAAGCTGGGGCCAACGTCCTGACTTTC. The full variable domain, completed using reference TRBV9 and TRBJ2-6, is DSGVTQTPKHLITATGQRVTLRCSPRSGDLSVYWYQQSLDQGLQFLIQYYNGEERAKGNILERFSAQQFPDLHSELNLSSLELGDSALYFCASSVSTGEAGANVLTFGAGSRLTVL.

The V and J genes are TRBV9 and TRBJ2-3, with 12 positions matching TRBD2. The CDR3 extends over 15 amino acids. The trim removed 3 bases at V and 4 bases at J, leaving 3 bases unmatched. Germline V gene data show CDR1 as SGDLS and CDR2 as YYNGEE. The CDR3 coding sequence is TGTGCCAGCAGCGGCCCTAGCGGGGGGGCAGATACGCAGTATTTT. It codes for CASSGPSGGADTQYF.

In DNA form, the CDR3 reads TGTGCCAGCAGCTGGAGTCCAGCCCCCTTAGCTTTCTTT. Translation gives CASSWSPAPLAFF. V usage is TRBV12-3 or TRBV12-4 and J usage is TRBJ1-1, with D unclear. V dropped 6 bases and J dropped 10 bases, with 18 bases sitting between them. This CDR3 spans 13 amino acids.